This T cell receptor (beta chain) was sequenced in a study of Ad26.COV2.S vaccination and SARS-CoV-2 variants (dated by TCRdb to the early 2020s). With respect to the entire study: Donors in the vaccine arm were drawn from COV1001, a multicentre, randomized, double-blind, placebo-controlled phase I-IIa trial testing Ad26.COV2.S in healthy adults. TCRbeta repertoire sequencing served as the tool for gauging how specific and how broad the SARS-CoV-2-reactive T cell receptors were following Ad26.COV2.S vaccination. Ad26.COV2.S was given intramuscularly at 5x10^10 or 1x10^11 viral particles, as a single shot or as two shots 56 days apart. A total of approximately 30 samples were included in the TCR-sequenced set, comprising approximately 20 Ad26.COV2.S vaccine recipients, 5 placebo recipients and 8 SARS-CoV-2 convalescent individuals. Participants in the trial were split at random into five groups of five each, receiving low-dose or high-dose Ad26.COV2.S once or twice, or else placebo on both occasions. Blinding of investigators to trial group allocation was maintained during experiments and outcome assessment.

A note on this clone: Its antigen is still unknown. The sample holds no much larger clone one base away, and base qualities are not on file.

V sheds 1 base and J sheds 5 bases, leaving 11 bases between their ends. The germline V gene gives CDR1 as SGHAT and CDR2 as FQNNGV. Including the terminal cysteine and phenylalanine, the CDR3 comprises 14 residues. Of all the DNA, just the CDR3 is kept, 42 bases in frame from base 1. TCRbeta CDR3 regions were sequenced with the immunoSEQ Assay. After extraction, genomic DNA underwent amplification by bias-controlled multiplex PCR, followed by high-throughput sequencing. The study's processing was this. To quantify the absolute abundance of every unique TCRbeta CDR3 region, sequences were collapsed and filtered. T cell fraction was estimated by normalizing TCRbeta template counts to usable DNA, with usable DNA measured through amplification of reference genes found in all nucleated cells. Repertoire TCRs were annotated as SARS-CoV-2-specific by exact matching of V gene, CDR3 amino acid sequence and J gene to a known reactive TCR set. The reference SARS-CoV-2 TCR set was obtained from MIRA and was filtered for enrichment in COVID-19-positive ImmuneCODE repertoires, whereby public or cross-reactive TCRs were removed. Using the MIRA antigens, annotated TCRs were further analysed by specific ORF or by position within an ORF. Breadth was defined as annotated unique rearrangements over total unique productive rearrangements; depth was the summed frequency of those rearrangements. Two-sided Wilcoxon rank-sum tests were used to compare TCR breadth between groups. Entries here come from immuneACCESS through TCRdb and include only in-frame sequences with V and J called. Some clones fail to appear in such tables; in the studies checked, an unresolved V gene covers under half of the shortfall, and the cause of the remainder is unknown. V, J and clone size reflect that table, while D and trimming were determined from the DNA. A total of roughly 270,000 clones appear in this sample, around 87% of them only once. Of the sample, over 2.5% falls within the top ten clones.

Overall results and qualifications from the work: Substantial breadth of spike-specific CD8+ and CD4+ T cell responses was reported after vaccination. According to the authors, total T cell responses may have been underestimated by the TCR breadth and depth analyses. Non-spike TCR breadth was comparable between vaccine and placebo recipients, consistent with the vaccine containing only spike. Ad26.COV2.S recipients had higher spike-specific TCR breadth than placebo recipients (P = 0.0014). The study was not powered to compare responses between vaccine doses or regimens.

The sample's treatment or condition label, in plain terms: roughly 18 received Ad26.COV2.S at low or high dose, single or two shots; five or six received placebo; per-sample allocation not given. Repertoires of vaccine and placebo recipients were sequenced from samples taken on day 63 after the first injection. Between 29 July and 7 August 2020, Cohort 1b enrolled 25 adults aged 18-55 years at one site in Boston, USA. Ad26.COV2.S was a replication-incompetent adenovirus type 26 vector expressing a prefusion-stabilized SARS-CoV-2 spike protein from the original Wuhan strain. The sample consisted of peripheral blood, taken in a trial of Ad26.COV2.S vaccine versus placebo. The origin of this receptor is a person aged 18-65 years who received the Ad26.COV2.S COVID-19 vaccine or a placebo. This receptor chain uses TRBV11-2 and TRBJ2-5, with TRBD2 perhaps the D gene, on 7 matching bases. CDR3 reads: CASSLVGGLETQYF. The bases are TGTGCCAGCAGCTTAGTGGGGGGGCTGGAGACCCAGTACTTC.